This TCR beta chain emerged from a study of blood T cell repertoires in COVID-19. Study summary: Some COVID-19 samples were acute and others convalescent; all came from the United States, Italy and Spain. The analysed material was cDNA or gDNA that came from T cells, B-cell-depleted T cells, or PBMCs.

V lost 0 bases to trimming and J lost 0 bases, with 10 bases between them. CDR3 length: 16 amino acids. Germline CDR1 is SGHTA and CDR2 is FQGTGA. Per the study methods: The authors estimated nucleated cell counts from reference gene primer amplification. Profiling relied on immunoSEQ multiplex PCR, and the TCRdb table lists in-frame clones only, not all of them. V, J and clone size derive from that table, while D and trimming were established from the DNA sequence. In the table there are fewer than 70,000 clones, roughly 87% of which are singletons. The V and J genes are TRBV7-3 and TRBJ2-3; no firm D call. The sequenced material came from peripheral blood. The receptor was isolated from a man aged 45-60 years with active COVID-19. For the CDR3, the DNA is TGTGCCAGCAGCTTAACACACAGATCTAGCACAGATACGCAGTATTTT. This gives the protein CASSLTHRSSTDTQYF.